This TCR beta chain was observed in a study of blood T cell repertoires in COVID-19. Measured with immunoSEQ multiplex PCR; TCRdb has only the in-frame clones, and not every one. The table has around 110,000 clones, just over 85% seen once. J lost 1 base, V lost 4 bases, and 6 bases had no gene match. From germline, CDR1 is SGHKS and CDR2 YYEKEE (reference sequence). The CDR3 totals 16 residues. This clonotype was obtained from a man in his forties with acute or convalescent COVID-19. The chain uses TRBV5-5 and TRBJ2-1; 9 nucleotides agree with TRBD1. Sequencing input: peripheral blood. In DNA, the CDR3 is TGTGCCAGCAGCCAACCGGACAGGGGATCCTACAATGAGCAGTTCTTC. Its translation: CASSQPDRGSYNEQFF.